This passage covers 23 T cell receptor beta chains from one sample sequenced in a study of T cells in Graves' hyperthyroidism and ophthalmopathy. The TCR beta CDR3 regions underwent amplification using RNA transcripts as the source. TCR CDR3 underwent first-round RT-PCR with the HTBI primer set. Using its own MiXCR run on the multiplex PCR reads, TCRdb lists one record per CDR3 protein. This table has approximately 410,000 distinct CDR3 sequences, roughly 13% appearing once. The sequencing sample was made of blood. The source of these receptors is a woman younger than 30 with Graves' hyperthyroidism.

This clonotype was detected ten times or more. The CDR3 sequence is CASSLRGEQFF. The CDR3 bases are TGTGCCAGCAGTTTACGCGGTGAGCAGTTCTTC. This chain joins TRBV12-3 or TRBV12-4 and TRBJ2-1; the D is unclear. V lost 2 bases, J lost 9 bases, and 5 bases lay in between. CDR3 size: 11 residues.

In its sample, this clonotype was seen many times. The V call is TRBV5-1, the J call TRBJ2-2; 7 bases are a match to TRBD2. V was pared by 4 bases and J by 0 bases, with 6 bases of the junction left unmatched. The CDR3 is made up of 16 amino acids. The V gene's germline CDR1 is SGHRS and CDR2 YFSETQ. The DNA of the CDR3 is TGCGCCAGCAGCCCCAGCGGGATCGCGAACACCGGGGAGCTGTTTTTT. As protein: CASSPSGIANTGELFF. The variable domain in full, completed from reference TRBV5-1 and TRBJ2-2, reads KAGVTQTPRYLIKTRGQQVTLSCSPISGHRSVSWYQQTPGQGLQFLFEYFSETQRNKGNFPGRFSGRQFSNSRSEMNVSTLELGDSALYLCASSPSGIANTGELFFGEGSRLTVL.

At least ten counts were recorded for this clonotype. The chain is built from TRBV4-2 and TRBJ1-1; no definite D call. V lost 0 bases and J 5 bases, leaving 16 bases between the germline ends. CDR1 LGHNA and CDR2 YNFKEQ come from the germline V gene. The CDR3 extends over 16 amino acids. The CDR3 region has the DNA TGTGCCAGCAGCCAAGAAGGTTCAGATTCGGTAACTGAAGCTTTCTTT. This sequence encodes CASSQEGSDSVTEAFF.

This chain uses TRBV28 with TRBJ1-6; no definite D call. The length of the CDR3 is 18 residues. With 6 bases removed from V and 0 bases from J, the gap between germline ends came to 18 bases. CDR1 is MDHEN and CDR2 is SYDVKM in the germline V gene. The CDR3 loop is CASRSGSVVNSYNSPLHF. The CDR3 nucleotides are TGTGCCAGCAGGTCGGGGAGCGTAGTCAACTCCTATAATTCACCCCTCCACTTT.

The CDR3 region is CASSPGASNEKLFF. The CDR3 coding sequence is TGTGCCAGCTCACCGGGGGCGTCGAATGAAAAACTGTTTTTT. This rearrangement joins TRBV18 to TRBJ1-4, with D possibly matching TRBD1 (6 bases). Trimming shortened V by 3 bases and J by 5 bases, and 10 bases separated the two germline ends. The CDR3 length is 14 residues. Germline values: CDR1 KGHSH, CDR2 LQKENI.

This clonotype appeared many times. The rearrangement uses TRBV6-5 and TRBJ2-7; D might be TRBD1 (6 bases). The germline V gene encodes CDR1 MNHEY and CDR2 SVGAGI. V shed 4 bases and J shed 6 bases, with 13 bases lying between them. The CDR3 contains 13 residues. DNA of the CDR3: TGTGCCAGCAGTTCCAACGTCAGGGGCGAGCAGTACTTC. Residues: CASSSNVRGEQYF.

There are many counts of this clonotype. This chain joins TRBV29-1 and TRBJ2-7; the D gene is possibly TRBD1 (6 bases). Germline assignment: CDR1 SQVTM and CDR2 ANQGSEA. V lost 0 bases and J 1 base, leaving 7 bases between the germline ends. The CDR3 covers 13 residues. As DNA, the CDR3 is TGCAGCGTTGAAGAGGGGGCTTCCTACGAGCAGTACTTC. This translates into CSVEEGASYEQYF.

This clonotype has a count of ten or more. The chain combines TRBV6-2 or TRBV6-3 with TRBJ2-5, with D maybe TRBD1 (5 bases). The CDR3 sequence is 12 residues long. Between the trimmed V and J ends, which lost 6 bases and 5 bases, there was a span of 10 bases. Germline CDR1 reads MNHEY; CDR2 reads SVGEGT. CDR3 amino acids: CASSDSSETQYF. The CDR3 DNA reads TGTGCCAGCAGCGACAGTTCCGAGACCCAGTACTTC.

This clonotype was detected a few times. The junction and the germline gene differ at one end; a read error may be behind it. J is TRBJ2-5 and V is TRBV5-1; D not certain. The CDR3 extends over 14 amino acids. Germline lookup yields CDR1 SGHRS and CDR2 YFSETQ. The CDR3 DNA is TGCGCCGGCAGCTTATCCCCCGAAGGAGAGACCCAGTACTTC. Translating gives CAGSLSPEGETQYF.

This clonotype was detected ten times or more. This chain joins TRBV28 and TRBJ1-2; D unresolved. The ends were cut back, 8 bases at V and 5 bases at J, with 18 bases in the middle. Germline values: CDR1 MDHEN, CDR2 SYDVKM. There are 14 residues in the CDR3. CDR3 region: CASVSGGSFYGYTF. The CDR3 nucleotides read TGTGCCAGCGTTTCGGGTGGCAGCTTTTATGGCTACACCTTC.

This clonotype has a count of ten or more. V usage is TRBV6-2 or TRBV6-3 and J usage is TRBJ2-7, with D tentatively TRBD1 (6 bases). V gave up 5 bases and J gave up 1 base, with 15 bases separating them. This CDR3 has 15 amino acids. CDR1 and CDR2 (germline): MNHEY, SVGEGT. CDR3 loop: CASSPGTGKSYEQYF. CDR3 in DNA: TGTGCCAGCAGTCCGGGCACAGGGAAGTCCTACGAGCAGTACTTC.

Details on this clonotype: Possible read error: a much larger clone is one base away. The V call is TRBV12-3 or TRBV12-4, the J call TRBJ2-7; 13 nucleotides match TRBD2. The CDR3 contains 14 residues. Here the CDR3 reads CGSSTSGRGYEQYF. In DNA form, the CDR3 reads TGTGGCAGCAGTACTAGCGGGAGGGGATACGAGCAGTACTTC.

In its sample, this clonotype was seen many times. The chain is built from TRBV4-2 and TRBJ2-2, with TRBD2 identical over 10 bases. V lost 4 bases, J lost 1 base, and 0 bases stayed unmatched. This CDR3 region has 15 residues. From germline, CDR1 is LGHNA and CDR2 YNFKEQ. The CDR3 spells CASSRTSGNTGELFF. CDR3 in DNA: TGTGCCAGCAGCCGGACTAGCGGGAACACCGGGGAGCTGTTTTTT.

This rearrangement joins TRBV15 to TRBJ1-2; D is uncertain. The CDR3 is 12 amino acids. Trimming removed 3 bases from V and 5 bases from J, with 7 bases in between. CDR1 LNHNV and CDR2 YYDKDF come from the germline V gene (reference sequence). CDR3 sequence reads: CATSSAGYGYTF. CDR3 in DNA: TGTGCCACCAGCAGCGCGGGATATGGCTACACCTTC. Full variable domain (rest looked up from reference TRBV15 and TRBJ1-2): DAMVIQNPRYQVTQFGKPVTLSCSQTLNHNVMYWYQQKSSQAPKLLFHYYDKDFNNEADTPDNFQSRRPNTSFCFLDIRSPGLGDTAMYLCATSSAGYGYTFGSGTRLTVV.

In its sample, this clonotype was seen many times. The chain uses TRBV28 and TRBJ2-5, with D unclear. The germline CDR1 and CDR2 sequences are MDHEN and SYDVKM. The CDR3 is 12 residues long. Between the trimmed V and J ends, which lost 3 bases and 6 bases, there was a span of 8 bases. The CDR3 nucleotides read TGTGCCAGCAGTTTCGGTTCAAAGACCCAGTACTTC. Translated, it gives CASSFGSKTQYF.

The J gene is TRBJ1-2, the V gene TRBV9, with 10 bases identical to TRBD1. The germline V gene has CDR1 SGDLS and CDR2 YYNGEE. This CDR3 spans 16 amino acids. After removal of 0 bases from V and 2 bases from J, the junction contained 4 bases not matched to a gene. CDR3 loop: CASSVAPTGGNYGYTF. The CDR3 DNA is TGTGCCAGCAGCGTAGCTCCGACAGGGGGCAACTATGGCTACACCTTC. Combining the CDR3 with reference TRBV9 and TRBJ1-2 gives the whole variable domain DSGVTQTPKHLITATGQRVTLRCSPRSGDLSVYWYQQSLDQGLQFLIQYYNGEERAKGNILERFSAQQFPDLHSELNLSSLELGDSALYFCASSVAPTGGNYGYTFGSGTRLTVV.

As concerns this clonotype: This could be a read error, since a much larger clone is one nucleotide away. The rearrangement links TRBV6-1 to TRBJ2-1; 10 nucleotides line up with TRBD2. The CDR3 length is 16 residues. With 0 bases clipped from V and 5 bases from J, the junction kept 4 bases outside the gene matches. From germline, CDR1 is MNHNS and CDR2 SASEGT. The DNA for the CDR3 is TGTGCCAGCAGTGAAGCGCTAGCGGGAGTTAACAATGAGCAGTTCTTC. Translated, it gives CASSEALAGVNNEQFF.

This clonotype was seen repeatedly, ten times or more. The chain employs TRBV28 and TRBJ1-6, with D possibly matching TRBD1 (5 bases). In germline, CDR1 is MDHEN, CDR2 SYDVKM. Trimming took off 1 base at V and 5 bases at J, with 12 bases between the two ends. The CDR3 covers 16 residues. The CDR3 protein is CASSLFTGEDNSPLHF. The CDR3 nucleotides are TGTGCCAGCAGTTTATTTACGGGGGAGGATAATTCACCCCTCCACTTT. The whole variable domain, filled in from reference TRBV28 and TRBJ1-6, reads DVKVTQSSRYLVKRTGEKVFLECVQDMDHENMFWYRQDPGLGLRLIYFSYDVKMKEKGDIPEGYSVSREKKERFSLILESASTNQTSMYLCASSLFTGEDNSPLHFGNGTRLTVT.

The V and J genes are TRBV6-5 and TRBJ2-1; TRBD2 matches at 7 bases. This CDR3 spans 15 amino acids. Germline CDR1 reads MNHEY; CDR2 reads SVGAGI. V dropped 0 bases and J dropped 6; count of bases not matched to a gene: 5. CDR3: CASSYSAGSGNEQFF. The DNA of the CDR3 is TGTGCCAGCAGTTACTCAGCGGGAAGTGGCAATGAGCAGTTCTTC.

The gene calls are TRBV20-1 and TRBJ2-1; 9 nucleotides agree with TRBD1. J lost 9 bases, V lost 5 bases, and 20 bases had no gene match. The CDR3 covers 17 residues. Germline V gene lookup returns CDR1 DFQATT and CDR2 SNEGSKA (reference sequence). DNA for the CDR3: TGCAGTGCTTGGGACAGGGAAAGTGAGGGGCTGGTCCTTGAGCAGTTCTTC. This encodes CSAWDRESEGLVLEQFF.

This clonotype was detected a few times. The chain's CDR3 is CASSYPKNTEAFF. The DNA of the CDR3 is TGTGCCAGCAGTTACCCAAAGAACACTGAAGCTTTCTTT. V is TRBV6-2 or TRBV6-3 and J is TRBJ1-1; no definite D call. Germline CDR1 is MNHEY and CDR2 is SVGEGT. V lost 2 bases and J 1 base, leaving 5 bases between the germline ends. This CDR3 comprises 13 residues.

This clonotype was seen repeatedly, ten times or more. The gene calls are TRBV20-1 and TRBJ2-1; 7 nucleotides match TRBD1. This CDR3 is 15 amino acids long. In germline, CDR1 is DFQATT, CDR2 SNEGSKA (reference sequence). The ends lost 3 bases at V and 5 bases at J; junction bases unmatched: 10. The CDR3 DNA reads TGCAGTGCTAGGATCACCGCGACAGGGAACAATGAGCAGTTCTTC. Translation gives CSARITATGNNEQFF.

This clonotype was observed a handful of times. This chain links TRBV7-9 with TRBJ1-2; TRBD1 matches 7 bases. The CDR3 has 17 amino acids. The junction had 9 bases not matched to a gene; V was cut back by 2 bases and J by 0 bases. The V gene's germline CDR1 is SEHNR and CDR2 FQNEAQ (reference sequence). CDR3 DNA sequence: TGTGCCAGCAGCTTAAGGAAGGGGCAGGGGGCTAACTATGGCTACACCTTC. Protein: CASSLRKGQGANYGYTF.